These 21 T cell receptor beta chains were all obtained from the same sample, sequenced in a study of cytomegalovirus exposure and HLA in healthy donors (dated by TCRdb to about 2017). Preparation of the library involved the immunoSEQ multiplex PCR assay. For the multiplex PCR, a mixture combining 60 forward primers for TCR Vbeta segments and 13 reverse primers for TCR Jbeta segments was used. Held by TCRdb, this immuneACCESS table contains in-frame sequences only and omits some clones. Under half of the omission traces to an unresolved V gene where checked; the cause of the rest is unknown. The sample contains about 80,000 clones, under 65% of them found a single time. About 4.7% of the sample lies in the top ten. The sample taken for sequencing was PBMCs. The receptor source for this set is a male donor in good health and CMV-seropositive.

The V and J genes are TRBV7-8 and TRBJ2-7; 7 bases agree with TRBD1. CDR1 and CDR2 from the germline V gene are SGHVS and FQNEAQ. This CDR3 is built from 16 residues. Trimming at V came to 0 bases and at J to 3 bases, leaving 8 bases not matched to a gene. The CDR3 loop reads CASSLAVRQGRYEQYF. The CDR3 DNA reads as TGTGCCAGCAGCTTAGCGGTCCGACAGGGTCGCTACGAGCAGTACTTC.

CDR3 sequence reads: CASSLAESTDTQYF. DNA of the CDR3: TGCGCCAGCAGCTTGGCCGAGAGCACAGATACGCAGTATTTT. The chain is built from TRBV5-1 and TRBJ2-3, with D hard to call. The CDR3 length is 14 residues. The V end lost 0 bases, the J end lost 0 bases, and 5 bases lay between the germline ends. The germline V gene encodes CDR1 SGHRS and CDR2 YFSETQ.

This chain connects TRBV28 to TRBJ1-3, with TRBD1 matching 9 bases. CDR1 MDHEN and CDR2 SYDVKM come from the germline V gene. V lost 6 bases, J lost 5 bases, and 11 bases stayed unmatched. The CDR3 runs to 16 residues. The CDR3 region has the DNA TGTGCCAGCAGCCGGGGGGGACAGGGATTAAGAAACACCATATATTTT. As protein: CASSRGGQGLRNTIYF.

This clone was picked up a small number of times. The chain couples TRBV27 to TRBJ1-5; D may be TRBD1 (5 bases). CDR1 and CDR2 (germline): MNHEY, SMNVEV (reference sequence). The V end lost 6 bases, the J end lost 5 bases, and 11 bases lay between the germline ends. The CDR3 loop spans 13 amino acids. The CDR3 sequence is CASRVTAHQPQHF. The CDR3 coding sequence is TGTGCCAGCAGGGTGACAGCGCATCAGCCCCAGCATTTT.

V gene TRBV6-6 combines with J gene TRBJ2-7, with 8 bases identical to TRBD1. The length of the CDR3 is 14 residues. The germline CDR1 and CDR2 sequences are MNHNY and SVGAGI (reference sequence). V gave up 6 bases and J gave up 5 bases; unmatched junction bases: 9. The DNA of the CDR3 is TGTGCCAGCAGCGCCCCGGGACAGGAGAACGAGCAGTACTTC. As protein: CASSAPGQENEQYF.

The rearrangement joins TRBV10-3 to TRBJ2-7; 8 bases line up with TRBD2. The CDR3 is 18 residues long. Germline V gene lookup returns CDR1 ENHRY and CDR2 SYGVKD. V gave up 2 bases and J gave up 0 bases; unmatched junction bases: 12. CDR3 sequence reads: CAISEAGLGPSASYEQYF. The CDR3 nucleotides read TGTGCCATCAGTGAGGCGGGACTAGGGCCATCCGCCTCCTACGAGCAGTACTTC.

Regarding this clone: Mismatch with germline at one junction end may stem from a read error. The V call is TRBV5-4, the J call TRBJ1-4; D may be TRBD1 (5 bases). This CDR3 is 16 amino acids long. The germline gives CDR1 SGHNT, CDR2 YYREEE (reference sequence). The CDR3 here is CARSLGGVQRSEKLFF. CDR3 nucleotide sequence: TGTGCCCGCAGCTTGGGGGGGGTACAGCGCAGTGAAAAACTGTTTTTT. Complete variable domain (other parts from reference TRBV5-4 and TRBJ1-4): ETGVTQSPTHLIKTRGQQVTLRCSSQSGHNTVSWYQQALGQGPQFIFQYYREEENGRGNFPPRFSGLQFPNYSSELNVNALELDDSALYLCARSLGGVQRSEKLFFGSGTQLSVL.

There are a few counts of this clone. This chain links TRBV28 with TRBJ1-5; 8 bases align to TRBD1. V lost 6 bases and J lost 7; bases outside the gene matches: 14. CDR3 length: 16 amino acids. Germline CDR1 reads MDHEN; CDR2 reads SYDVKM. The DNA of the CDR3 is TGTGCCAGCAGGACCTGGACAGGGTCGGTGGGACAGCCCCAGCATTTT. Translated, it gives CASRTWTGSVGQPQHF.

The chain couples TRBV6-5 to TRBJ2-1; 8 bases map to TRBD2. From germline, CDR1 is MNHEY and CDR2 SVGAGI. The ends lost 3 bases at V and 7 bases at J; junction bases unmatched: 8. The CDR3 is 15 residues long. CDR3 in DNA: TGTGCCAGCAGTTATTCGGGAGGGCCCGGGAATGAGCAGTTCTTC. Protein: CASSYSGGPGNEQFF.

The rearrangement joins TRBV29-1 to TRBJ1-3; TRBD1 is a possible D gene (5 bases). The germline V gene encodes CDR1 SQVTM and CDR2 ANQGSEA. This CDR3 is 14 amino acids long. Trimming removed 4 bases at V and 0 bases at J, with 10 bases between. The CDR3 region is CSVAGGTSGNTIYF. CDR3 DNA: TGCAGCGTTGCGGGCGGGACCTCTGGAAACACCATATATTTT.

The chain is built from TRBV5-1 and TRBJ2-7; 8 bases map to TRBD1. Looked up from germline, CDR1 is SGHRS and CDR2 is YFSETQ. There are 14 residues in the CDR3. The ends lost 0 bases at V and 6 bases at J; junction bases unmatched: 5. The CDR3 nucleotides are TGCGCCAGCAGCTTGGGAGGACAGGGAGCCGAGCAGTACTTC. It codes for CASSLGGQGAEQYF.

This clone was counted only a few times. This chain joins TRBV28 and TRBJ1-5; unclear D gene. Germline CDR1 reads MDHEN; CDR2 reads SYDVKM. V shed 10 bases and J shed 0 bases, with 13 bases lying between them. The CDR3 contains 14 residues. The CDR3 DNA reads TGTGCCACTTCCCCGGGAAATAGCAATCAGCCCCAGCATTTT. Protein: CATSPGNSNQPQHF.

This clone has just a few counts. The rearrangement links TRBV7-9 to TRBJ2-5, with 12 bases that match TRBD2. The CDR3 runs 18 residues. The germline V gene has CDR1 SEHNR and CDR2 FQNEAQ (reference sequence). J gave up 4 bases and V 0 bases, and 9 bases lay outside the gene matches. The CDR3 is CASSLAKLAGGRGETQYF. In nucleotides, the CDR3 is TGTGCCAGCAGCTTAGCGAAGCTAGCGGGAGGGCGGGGAGAGACCCAGTACTTC.

This chain links TRBV27 with TRBJ2-7; 7 nucleotides agree with TRBD2. V shed 5 bases, J shed 0 bases, and the junction held 10 bases outside the gene matches. Germline CDR1 is MNHEY and CDR2 is SMNVEV (reference sequence). This CDR3 comprises 16 residues. The CDR3 DNA follows: TGTGCCAGCAGTCTTAAAGGGCGGGACTACTCCTACGAGCAGTACTTC. Translation gives CASSLKGRDYSYEQYF.

This clone occurred a few times. The rearrangement joins TRBV9 to TRBJ2-3, with D possibly being TRBD1 (6 bases). From germline, CDR1 is SGDLS and CDR2 YYNGEE. V shed 4 bases and J shed 1 base, with 16 bases lying between them. The CDR3 contains 16 residues. Written as DNA, the CDR3 is TGTGCCAGCAGCCCCATAGGGGGAGCAGGCACAGATACGCAGTATTTT. This gives the protein CASSPIGGAGTDTQYF.

The chain uses TRBV9 and TRBJ1-2, with TRBD1 as a possible D gene (5 bases). The germline V gene encodes CDR1 SGDLS and CDR2 YYNGEE. CDR3 length: 9 residues. In DNA, the CDR3 is TGTGGCACAGGCTCTCGTCACACCTTC. Translation: CGTGSRHTF.

The rearrangement joins TRBV6-1 to TRBJ1-1, with no clear D. CDR1 and CDR2 from the germline V gene are MNHNS and SASEGT. Trimming removed 7 bases at V and 4 bases at J, with 13 bases between. CDR3 length: 13 residues. CDR3 sequence: CASTEGRFTEAFF. The CDR3 coding sequence is TGTGCCAGCACCGAGGGCAGATTCACTGAAGCTTTCTTT.

The CDR3 DNA reads as TGTGCCAGCAGTGGAGGACAGAGCAATCAGCCCCAGCATTTT. This gives the protein CASSGGQSNQPQHF. This chain links TRBV6-5 with TRBJ1-5; TRBD1 might be the D (6 bases). With 5 bases removed from V and 1 base from J, the gap between germline ends came to 9 bases. The CDR3 is 14 amino acids. Germline assignment: CDR1 MNHEY and CDR2 SVGAGI.

The chain is built from TRBV7-3 and TRBJ2-7; TRBD2 is a possible D gene (5 bases). This CDR3 spans 12 amino acids. Trimming left V 4 bases short and J 6 bases short, with 10 bases between. The germline V gene encodes CDR1 SGHTA and CDR2 FQGTGA. CDR3 bases: TGTGCCAGCAGCTCAAGCGGTGGCGAGCAGTACTTC. It translates to CASSSSGGEQYF.

The CDR3 reads CASSPAGSSYEQYF. The CDR3 bases are TGTGCCAGCAGCCCCGCAGGGTCCAGCTACGAGCAGTACTTC. This chain joins TRBV28 and TRBJ2-7; tentatively, D is TRBD1 (5 bases). Trimming removed 6 bases from V and 3 bases from J, with 15 bases in between. CDR1 MDHEN and CDR2 SYDVKM come from the germline V gene. This CDR3 comprises 14 residues.

The chain employs TRBV21-1 and TRBJ2-3; the table's D call, TRBD1, has no DNA check behind it. TRBV21-1 is flagged as a pseudogene. This CDR3 comprises 16 residues. The CDR3 reads CASSNLGQGSTDTQYF. In nucleotides, the CDR3 is TGTGCCAGCAGCAACCTAGGACAGGGGAGCACAGATACGCAGTATTTT.